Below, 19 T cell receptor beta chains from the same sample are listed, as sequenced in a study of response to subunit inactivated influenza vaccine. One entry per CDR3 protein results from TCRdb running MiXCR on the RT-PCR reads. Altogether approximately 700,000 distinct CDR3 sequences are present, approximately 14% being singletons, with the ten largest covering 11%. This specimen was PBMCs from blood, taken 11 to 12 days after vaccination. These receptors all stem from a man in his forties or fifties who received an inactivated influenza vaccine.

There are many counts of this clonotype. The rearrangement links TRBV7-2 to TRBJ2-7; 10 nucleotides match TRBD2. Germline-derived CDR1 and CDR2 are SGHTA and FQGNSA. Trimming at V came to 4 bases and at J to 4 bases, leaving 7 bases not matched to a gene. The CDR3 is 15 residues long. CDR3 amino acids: CASSSQPSGSYEQYF. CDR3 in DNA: TGTGCCAGCAGCTCTCAACCTAGCGGGAGTTACGAGCAGTACTTC.

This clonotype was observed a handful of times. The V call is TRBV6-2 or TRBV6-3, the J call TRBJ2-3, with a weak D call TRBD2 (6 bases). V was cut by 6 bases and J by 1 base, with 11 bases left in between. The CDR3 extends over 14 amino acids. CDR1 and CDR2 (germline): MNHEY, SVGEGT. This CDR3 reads CASSGDLRTDTQYF. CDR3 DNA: TGTGCCAGCAGCGGGGACTTACGCACAGATACGCAGTATTTT.

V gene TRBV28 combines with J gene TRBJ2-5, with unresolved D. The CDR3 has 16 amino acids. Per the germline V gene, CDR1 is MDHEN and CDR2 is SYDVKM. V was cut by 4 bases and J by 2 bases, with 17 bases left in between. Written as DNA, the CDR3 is TGTGCCAGCAGTTCGCCCGGAAACAGAGCTCAAGAGACCCAGTACTTC. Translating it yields CASSSPGNRAQETQYF.

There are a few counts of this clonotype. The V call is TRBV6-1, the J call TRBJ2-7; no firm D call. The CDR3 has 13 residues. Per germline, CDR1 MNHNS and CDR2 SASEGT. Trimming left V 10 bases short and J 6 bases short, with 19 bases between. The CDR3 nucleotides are TGTGCCACAAACAACGGGCAGGTTGGCGAGCAGTACTTC. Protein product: CATNNGQVGEQYF.

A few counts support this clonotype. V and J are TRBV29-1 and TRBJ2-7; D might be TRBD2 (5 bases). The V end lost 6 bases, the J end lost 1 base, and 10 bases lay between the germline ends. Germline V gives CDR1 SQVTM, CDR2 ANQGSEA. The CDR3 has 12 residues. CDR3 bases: TGCAGCGTCCACGGACTGTCCTACGAGCAGTACTTC. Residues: CSVHGLSYEQYF.

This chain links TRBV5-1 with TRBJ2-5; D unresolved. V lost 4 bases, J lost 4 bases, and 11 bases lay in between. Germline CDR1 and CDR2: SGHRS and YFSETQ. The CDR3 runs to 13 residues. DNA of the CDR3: TGCGCCAGCAGCGGAGTGTCGGGAGAGACCCAGTACTTC. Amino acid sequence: CASSGVSGETQYF.

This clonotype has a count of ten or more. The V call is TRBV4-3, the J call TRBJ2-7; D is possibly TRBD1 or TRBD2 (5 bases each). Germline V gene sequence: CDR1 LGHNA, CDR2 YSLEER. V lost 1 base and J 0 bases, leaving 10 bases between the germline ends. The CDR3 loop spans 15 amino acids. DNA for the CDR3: TGCGCCAGCAGCCAAGTAGCCGGGACCTCCTACGAGCAGTACTTC. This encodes CASSQVAGTSYEQYF.

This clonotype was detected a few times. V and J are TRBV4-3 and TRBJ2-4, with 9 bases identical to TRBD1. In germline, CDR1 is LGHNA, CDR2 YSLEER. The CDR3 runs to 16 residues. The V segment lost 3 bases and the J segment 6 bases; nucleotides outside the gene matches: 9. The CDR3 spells CASSHGPGQGGNIQYF. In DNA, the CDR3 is TGCGCCAGCAGCCACGGCCCGGGACAGGGAGGAAACATTCAGTACTTC.

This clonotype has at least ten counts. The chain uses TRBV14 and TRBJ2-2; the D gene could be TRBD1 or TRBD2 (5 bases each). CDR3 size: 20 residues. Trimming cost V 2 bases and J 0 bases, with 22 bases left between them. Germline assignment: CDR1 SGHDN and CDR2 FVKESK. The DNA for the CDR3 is TGTGCCAGCAGCCAATTTCGTCGTCCATTGCAGGGACCGAACACCGGGGAGCTGTTTTTT. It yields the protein CASSQFRRPLQGPNTGELFF. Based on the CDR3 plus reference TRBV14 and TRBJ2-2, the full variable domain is EAGVTQFPSHSVIEKGQTVTLRCDPISGHDNLYWYRRVMGKEIKFLLHFVKESKQDESGMPNNRFLAERTGGTYSTLKVQPAELEDSGVYFCASSQFRRPLQGPNTGELFFGEGSRLTVL.

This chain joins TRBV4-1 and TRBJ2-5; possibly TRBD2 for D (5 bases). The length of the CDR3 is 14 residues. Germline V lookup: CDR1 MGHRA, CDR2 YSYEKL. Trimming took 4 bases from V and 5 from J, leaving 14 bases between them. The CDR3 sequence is CASSLRPPGETQYF. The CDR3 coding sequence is TGCGCCAGCAGCCTACGTCCGCCGGGGGAGACCCAGTACTTC.

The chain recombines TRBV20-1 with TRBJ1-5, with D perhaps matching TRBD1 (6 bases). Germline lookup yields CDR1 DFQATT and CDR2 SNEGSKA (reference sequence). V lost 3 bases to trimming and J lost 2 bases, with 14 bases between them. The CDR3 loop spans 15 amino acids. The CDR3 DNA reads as TGCAGTGCTAGCCCGACAGGTGGCGGCAATCAGCCCCAGCATTTT. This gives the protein CSASPTGGGNQPQHF.

In nucleotides, the CDR3 is TGTGCCAGCAGTCCCCAAGGCGGAGCCGCAGATACGCAGTATTTT. Protein: CASSPQGGAADTQYF. This chain joins TRBV12-3 or TRBV12-4 and TRBJ2-3; D unresolved. The CDR3 covers 15 residues. V gave up 5 bases and J gave up 4 bases, with 16 bases separating them.

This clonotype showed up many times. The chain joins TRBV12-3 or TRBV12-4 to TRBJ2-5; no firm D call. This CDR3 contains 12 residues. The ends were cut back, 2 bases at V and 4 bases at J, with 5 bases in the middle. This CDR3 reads CASSLFAETQYF. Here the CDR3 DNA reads TGTGCCAGCAGTTTATTTGCAGAGACCCAGTACTTC.

DNA of the CDR3: TGTGCCAGCAGCTTAGCGACAGGGGGCGTAAGGGAAAAACTGTTTTTT. Its protein is CASSLATGGVREKLFF. The V and J genes are TRBV7-9 and TRBJ1-4; 10 bases align to TRBD1. Per the germline V gene, CDR1 is SEHNR and CDR2 is FQNEAQ (reference sequence). This CDR3 has 16 amino acids. With 0 bases clipped from V and 8 bases from J, the junction kept 6 bases outside the gene matches.

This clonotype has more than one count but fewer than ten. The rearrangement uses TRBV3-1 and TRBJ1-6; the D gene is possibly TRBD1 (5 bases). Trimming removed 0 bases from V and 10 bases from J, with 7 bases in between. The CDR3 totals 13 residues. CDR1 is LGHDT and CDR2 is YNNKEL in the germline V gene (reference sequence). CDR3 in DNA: TGTGCCAGCAGCCAAGAAGAGGGGTCACCCCTCCACTTT. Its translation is CASSQEEGSPLHF.

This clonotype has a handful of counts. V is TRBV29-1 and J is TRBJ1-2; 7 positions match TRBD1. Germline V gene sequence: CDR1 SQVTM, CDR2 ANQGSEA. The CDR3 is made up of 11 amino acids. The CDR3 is CSYDRDYGYTF. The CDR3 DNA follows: TGCAGTTACGACAGGGACTATGGCTACACCTTC.

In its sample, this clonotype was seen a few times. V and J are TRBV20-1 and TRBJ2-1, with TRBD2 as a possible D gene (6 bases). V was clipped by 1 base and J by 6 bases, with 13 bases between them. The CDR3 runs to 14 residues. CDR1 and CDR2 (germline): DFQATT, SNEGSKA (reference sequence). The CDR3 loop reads CSARVGGNTNEQFF. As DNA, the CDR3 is TGCAGTGCTAGAGTGGGAGGTAACACCAATGAGCAGTTCTTC.

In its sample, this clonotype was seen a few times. The CDR3 is CASSVIQGSYGYTF. In DNA, the CDR3 is TGTGCCAGCAGCGTAATACAGGGGAGCTATGGCTACACCTTC. The V call is TRBV7-9, the J call TRBJ1-2, with 7 bases lining up with TRBD1. The CDR3 length is 14 residues. CDR1 is SEHNR, CDR2 FQNEAQ, per germline (reference sequence). V was clipped by 5 bases and J by 4 bases; unmatched bases: 7.

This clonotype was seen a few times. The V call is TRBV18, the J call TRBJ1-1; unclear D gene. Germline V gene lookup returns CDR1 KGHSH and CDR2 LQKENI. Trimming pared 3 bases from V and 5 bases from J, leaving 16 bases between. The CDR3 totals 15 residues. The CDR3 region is CASSPTSEARTEAFF. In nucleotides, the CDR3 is TGTGCCAGCTCACCTACTAGCGAGGCGAGGACTGAAGCTTTCTTT.